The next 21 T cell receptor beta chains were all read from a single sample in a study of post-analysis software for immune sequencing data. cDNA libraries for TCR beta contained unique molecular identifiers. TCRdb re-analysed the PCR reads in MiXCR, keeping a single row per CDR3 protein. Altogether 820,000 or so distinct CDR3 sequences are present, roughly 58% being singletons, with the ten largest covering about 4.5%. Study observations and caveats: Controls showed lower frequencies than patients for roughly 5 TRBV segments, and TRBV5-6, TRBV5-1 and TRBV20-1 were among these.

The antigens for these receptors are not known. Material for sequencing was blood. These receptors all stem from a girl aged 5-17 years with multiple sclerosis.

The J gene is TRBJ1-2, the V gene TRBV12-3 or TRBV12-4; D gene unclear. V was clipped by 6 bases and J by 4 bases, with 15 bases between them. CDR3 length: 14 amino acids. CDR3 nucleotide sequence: TGTGCCAGCAGACCAGGCACAGTCCCCTATGGCTACACCTTC. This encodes CASRPGTVPYGYTF.

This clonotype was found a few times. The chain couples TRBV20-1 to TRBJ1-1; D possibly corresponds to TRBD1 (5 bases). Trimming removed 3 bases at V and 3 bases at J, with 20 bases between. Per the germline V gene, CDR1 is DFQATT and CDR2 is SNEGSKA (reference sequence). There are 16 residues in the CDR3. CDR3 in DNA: TGCAGTGCTAGGAGAGCATCGGGGGAACGGTACACTGAAGCTTTCTTT. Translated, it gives CSARRASGERYTEAFF.

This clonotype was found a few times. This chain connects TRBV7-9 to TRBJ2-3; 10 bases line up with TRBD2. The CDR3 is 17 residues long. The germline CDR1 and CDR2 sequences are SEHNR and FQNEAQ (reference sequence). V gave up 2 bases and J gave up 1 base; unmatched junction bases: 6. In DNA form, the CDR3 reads TGTGCCAGCAGCTTAAACCTCGGGACTAGCGGCACAGATACGCAGTATTTT. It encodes CASSLNLGTSGTDTQYF.

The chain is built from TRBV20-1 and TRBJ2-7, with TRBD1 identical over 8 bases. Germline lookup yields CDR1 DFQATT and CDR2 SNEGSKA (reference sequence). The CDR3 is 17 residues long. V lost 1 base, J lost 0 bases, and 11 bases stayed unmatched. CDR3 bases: TGCAGTGCTAGAGGTAATCCCCGGGACAGGAGCTCCTACGAGCAGTACTTC. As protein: CSARGNPRDRSSYEQYF.

Written as DNA, the CDR3 is TGTGCCAGCAGCCCCACGACAGGGGGCAATTCACCCCTCCACTTT. Translation: CASSPTTGGNSPLHF. The chain couples TRBV6-4 to TRBJ1-6, with TRBD1 matching over 10 bases. V shed 6 bases, J shed 7 bases, and the junction held 6 bases outside the gene matches. The CDR3 runs to 15 residues. CDR1 and CDR2 (germline): MRHNA, SNTAGT.

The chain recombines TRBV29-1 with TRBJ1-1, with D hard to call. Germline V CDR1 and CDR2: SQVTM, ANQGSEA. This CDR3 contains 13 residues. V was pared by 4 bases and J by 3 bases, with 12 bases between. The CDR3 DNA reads TGCAGCGTTGGTGTAGGGAGGGACACTGAAGCTTTCTTT. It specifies CSVGVGRDTEAFF.

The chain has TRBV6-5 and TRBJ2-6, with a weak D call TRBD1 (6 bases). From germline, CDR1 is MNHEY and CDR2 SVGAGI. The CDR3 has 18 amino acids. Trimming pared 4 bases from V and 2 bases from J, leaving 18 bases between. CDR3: CASSFATARGTGANVLTF. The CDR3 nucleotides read TGTGCCAGCAGTTTTGCCACCGCCAGGGGTACTGGGGCCAACGTCCTGACTTTC.

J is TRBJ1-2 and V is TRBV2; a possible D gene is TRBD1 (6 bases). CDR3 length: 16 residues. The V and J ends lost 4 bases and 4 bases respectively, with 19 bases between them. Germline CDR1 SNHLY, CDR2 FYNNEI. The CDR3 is CASSGGPGNLGYGYTF. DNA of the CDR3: TGTGCCAGCAGTGGGGGGCCAGGCAACCTTGGCTATGGCTACACCTTC.

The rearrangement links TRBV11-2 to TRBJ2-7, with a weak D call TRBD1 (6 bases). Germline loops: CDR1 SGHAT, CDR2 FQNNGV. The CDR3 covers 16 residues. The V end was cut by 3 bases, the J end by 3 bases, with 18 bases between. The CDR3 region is CASSFILDSLYYEQYF. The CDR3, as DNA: TGTGCCAGCAGCTTTATACTGGACAGCCTATACTACGAGCAGTACTTC.

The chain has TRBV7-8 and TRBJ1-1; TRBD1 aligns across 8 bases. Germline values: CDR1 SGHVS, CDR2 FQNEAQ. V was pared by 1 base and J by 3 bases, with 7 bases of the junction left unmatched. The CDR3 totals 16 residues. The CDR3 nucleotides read TGTGCCAGCAGCTTAGTTACCCTGACAGGGGACACTGAAGCTTTCTTT. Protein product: CASSLVTLTGDTEAFF.

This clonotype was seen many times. As DNA, the CDR3 is TGTGCCAGCAGTGACGACGGGACTGCCCCCATCAATGAGCAGTTCTTC. This codes for CASSDDGTAPINEQFF. V gene TRBV6-4 combines with J gene TRBJ2-1; weak D call: TRBD2 (6 bases). This CDR3 spans 16 amino acids. Trimming pared 2 bases from V and 6 bases from J, leaving 17 bases between. Germline loops: CDR1 MRHNA, CDR2 SNTAGT.

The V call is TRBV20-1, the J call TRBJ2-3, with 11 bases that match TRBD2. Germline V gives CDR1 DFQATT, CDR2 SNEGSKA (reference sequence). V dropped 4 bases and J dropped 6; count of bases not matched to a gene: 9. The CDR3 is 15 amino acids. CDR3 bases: TGCAGTGCTACCCGACTAGCGGGGACCCTGGATACGCAGTATTTT. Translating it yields CSATRLAGTLDTQYF.

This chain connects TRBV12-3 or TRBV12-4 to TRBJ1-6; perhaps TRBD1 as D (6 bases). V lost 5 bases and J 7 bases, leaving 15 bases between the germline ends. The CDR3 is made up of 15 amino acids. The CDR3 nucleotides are TGTGCCAGCAGTCCAAGCAGGGGATTAAATTCACCCCTCCACTTT. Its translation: CASSPSRGLNSPLHF.

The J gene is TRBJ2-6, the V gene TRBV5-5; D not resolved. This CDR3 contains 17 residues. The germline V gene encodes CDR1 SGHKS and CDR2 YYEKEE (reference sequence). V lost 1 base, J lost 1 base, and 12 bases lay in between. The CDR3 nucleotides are TGTGCCAGCAGCTTGACCGCCCGGCATTCTGGGGCCAACGTCCTGACTTTC. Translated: CASSLTARHSGANVLTF. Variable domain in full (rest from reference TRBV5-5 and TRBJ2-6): DAGVTQSPTHLIKTRGQQVTLRCSPISGHKSVSWYQQVLGQGPQFIFQYYEKEERGRGNFPDRFSARQFPNYSSELNVNALLLGDSALYLCASSLTARHSGANVLTFGAGSRLTVL.

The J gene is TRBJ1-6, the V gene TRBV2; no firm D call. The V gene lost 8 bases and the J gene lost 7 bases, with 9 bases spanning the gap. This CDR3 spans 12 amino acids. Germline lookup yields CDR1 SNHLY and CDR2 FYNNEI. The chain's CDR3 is CASYTYNSPLHF. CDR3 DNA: TGTGCCAGCTACACATACAATTCACCCCTCCACTTT.

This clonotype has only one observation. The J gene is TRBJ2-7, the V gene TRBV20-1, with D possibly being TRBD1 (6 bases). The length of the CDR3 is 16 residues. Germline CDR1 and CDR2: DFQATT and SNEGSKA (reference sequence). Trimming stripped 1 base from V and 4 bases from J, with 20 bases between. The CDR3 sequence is CSARARTARSTYEQYF. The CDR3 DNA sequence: TGCAGTGCTAGAGCAAGGACAGCAAGAAGCACTTACGAGCAGTACTTC.

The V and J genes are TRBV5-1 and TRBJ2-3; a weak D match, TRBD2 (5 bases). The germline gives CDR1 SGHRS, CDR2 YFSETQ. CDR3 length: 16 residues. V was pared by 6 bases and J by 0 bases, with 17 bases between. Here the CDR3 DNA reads TGCGCCAGCATAGCGACCCCCCCTCCTAGCACAGATACGCAGTATTTT. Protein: CASIATPPPSTDTQYF. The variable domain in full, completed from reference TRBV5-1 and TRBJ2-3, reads KAGVTQTPRYLIKTRGQQVTLSCSPISGHRSVSWYQQTPGQGLQFLFEYFSETQRNKGNFPGRFSGRQFSNSRSEMNVSTLELGDSALYLCASIATPPPSTDTQYFGPGTRLTVL.

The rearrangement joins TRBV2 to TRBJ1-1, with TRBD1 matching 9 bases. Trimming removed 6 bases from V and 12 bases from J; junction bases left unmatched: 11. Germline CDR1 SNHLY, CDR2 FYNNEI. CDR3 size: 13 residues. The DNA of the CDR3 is TGTGCCAGCAGCTCTACCGGGACAGGGAATACTTTCTTT. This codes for CASSSTGTGNTFF. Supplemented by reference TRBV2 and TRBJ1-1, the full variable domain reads EPEVTQTPSHQVTQMGQEVILRCVPISNHLYFYWYRQILGQKVEFLVSFYNNEISEKSEIFDDQFSVERPDGSNFTLKIRSTKLEDSAMYFCASSSTGTGNTFFGQGTRLTVV.

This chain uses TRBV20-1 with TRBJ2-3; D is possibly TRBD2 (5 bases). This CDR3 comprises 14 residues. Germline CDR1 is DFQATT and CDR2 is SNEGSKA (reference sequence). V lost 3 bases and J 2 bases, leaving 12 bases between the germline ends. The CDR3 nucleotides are TGCAGTGCTAGTTCCGGGGTCGACACAGATACGCAGTATTTT. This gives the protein CSASSGVDTDTQYF.

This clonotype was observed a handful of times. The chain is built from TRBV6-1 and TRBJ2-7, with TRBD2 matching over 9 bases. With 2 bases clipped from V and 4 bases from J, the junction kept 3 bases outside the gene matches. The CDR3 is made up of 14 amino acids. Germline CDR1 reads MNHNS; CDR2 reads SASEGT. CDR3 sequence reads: CASSEFLAGYEQYF. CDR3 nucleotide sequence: TGTGCCAGCAGTGAATTCCTAGCGGGGTACGAGCAGTACTTC.

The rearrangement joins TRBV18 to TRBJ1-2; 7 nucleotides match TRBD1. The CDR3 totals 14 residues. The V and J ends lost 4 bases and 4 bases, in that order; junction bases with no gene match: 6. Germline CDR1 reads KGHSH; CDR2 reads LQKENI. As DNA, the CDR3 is TGTGCCAGCTCACGGCCAGACAGGGCCTATGGCTACACCTTC. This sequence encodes CASSRPDRAYGYTF.